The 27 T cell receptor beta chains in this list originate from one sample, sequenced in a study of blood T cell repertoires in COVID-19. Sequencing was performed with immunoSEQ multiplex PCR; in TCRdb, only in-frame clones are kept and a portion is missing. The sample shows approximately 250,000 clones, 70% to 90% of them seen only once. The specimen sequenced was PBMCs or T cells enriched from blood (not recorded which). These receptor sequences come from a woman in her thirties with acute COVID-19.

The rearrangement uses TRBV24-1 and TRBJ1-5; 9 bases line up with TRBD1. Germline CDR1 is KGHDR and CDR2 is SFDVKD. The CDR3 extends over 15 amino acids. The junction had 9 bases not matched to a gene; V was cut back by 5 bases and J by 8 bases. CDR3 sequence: CATSAGTGWMKPQHF. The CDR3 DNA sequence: TGTGCCACCAGTGCCGGGACAGGGTGGATGAAGCCCCAGCATTTT.

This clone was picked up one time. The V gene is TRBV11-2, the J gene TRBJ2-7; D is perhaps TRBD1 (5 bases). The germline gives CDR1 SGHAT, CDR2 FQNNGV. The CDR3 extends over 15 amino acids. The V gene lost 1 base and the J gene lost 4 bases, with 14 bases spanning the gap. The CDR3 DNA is TGTGCCAGCAGCTTAGCGTCCGCAGGGCTATACGAGCAGTACTTC. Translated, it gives CASSLASAGLYEQYF.

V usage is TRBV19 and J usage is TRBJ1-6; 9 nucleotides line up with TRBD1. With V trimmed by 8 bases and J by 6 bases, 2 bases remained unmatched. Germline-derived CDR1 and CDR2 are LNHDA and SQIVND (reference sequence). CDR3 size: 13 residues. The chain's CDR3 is CASEDRGNSPLHF. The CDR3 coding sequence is TGTGCCAGTGAGGACAGGGGTAATTCACCCCTCCACTTT.

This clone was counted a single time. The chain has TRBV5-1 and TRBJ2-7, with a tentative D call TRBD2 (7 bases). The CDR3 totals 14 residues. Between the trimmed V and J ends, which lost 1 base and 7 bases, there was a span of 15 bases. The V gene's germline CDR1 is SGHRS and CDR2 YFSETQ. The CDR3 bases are TGCGCCAGCAGCTTGATCGGGGGGCAGCGTGAGCAGTACTTC. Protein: CASSLIGGQREQYF.

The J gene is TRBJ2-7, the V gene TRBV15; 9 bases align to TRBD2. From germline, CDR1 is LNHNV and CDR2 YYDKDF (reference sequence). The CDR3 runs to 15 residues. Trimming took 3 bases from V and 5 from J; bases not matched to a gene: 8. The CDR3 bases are TGTGCCACCAGCAGGGGATCGGCGGGAGGGGACGAGCAGTACTTC. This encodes CATSRGSAGGDEQYF.

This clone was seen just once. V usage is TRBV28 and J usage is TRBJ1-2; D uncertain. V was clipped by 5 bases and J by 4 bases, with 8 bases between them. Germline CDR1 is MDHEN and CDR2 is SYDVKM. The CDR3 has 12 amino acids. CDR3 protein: CASSPDIYGYTF. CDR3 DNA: TGTGCCAGCAGTCCTGACATCTATGGCTACACCTTC.

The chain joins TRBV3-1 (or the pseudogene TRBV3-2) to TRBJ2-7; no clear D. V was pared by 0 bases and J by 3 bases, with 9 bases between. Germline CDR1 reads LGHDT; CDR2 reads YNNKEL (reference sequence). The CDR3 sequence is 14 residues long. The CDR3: CASSQDTTYYEQYF. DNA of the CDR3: TGTGCCAGCAGCCAAGATACCACTTACTACGAGCAGTACTTC.

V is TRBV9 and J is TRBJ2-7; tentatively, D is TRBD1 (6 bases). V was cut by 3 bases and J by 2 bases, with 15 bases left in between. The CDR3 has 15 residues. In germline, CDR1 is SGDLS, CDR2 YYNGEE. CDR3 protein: CASSAQGIPTYEQYF. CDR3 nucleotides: TGTGCCAGCAGCGCACAGGGTATACCAACCTACGAGCAGTACTTC.

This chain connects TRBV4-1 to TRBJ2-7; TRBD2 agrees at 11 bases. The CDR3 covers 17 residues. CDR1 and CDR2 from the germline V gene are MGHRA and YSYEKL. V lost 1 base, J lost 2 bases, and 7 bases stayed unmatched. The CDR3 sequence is CASSQVAGTSGAYEQYF. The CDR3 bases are TGCGCCAGCAGCCAAGTGGCCGGGACTAGCGGAGCCTACGAGCAGTACTTC.

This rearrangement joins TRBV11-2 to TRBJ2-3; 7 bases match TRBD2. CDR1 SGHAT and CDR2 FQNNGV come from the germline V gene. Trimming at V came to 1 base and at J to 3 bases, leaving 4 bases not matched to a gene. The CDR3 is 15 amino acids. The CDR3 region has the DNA TGTGCCAGCAGCTTAGCGGGAGGTTGGACAGATACGCAGTATTTT. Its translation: CASSLAGGWTDTQYF.

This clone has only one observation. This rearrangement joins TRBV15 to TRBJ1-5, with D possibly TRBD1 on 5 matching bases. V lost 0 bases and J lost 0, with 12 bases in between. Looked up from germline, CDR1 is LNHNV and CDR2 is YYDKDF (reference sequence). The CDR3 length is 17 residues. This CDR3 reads CATSREHQTDSNQPQHF. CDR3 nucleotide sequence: TGTGCCACCAGCAGAGAGCATCAGACAGATAGCAATCAGCCCCAGCATTTT.

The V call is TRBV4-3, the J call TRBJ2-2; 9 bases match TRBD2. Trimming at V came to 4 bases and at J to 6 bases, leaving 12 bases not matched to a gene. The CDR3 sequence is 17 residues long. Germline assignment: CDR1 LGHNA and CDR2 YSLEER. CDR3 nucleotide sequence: TGCGCCAGCAGCCCTGGGTTGGGTAGCGGGAGTTCCGGGGAGCTGTTTTTT. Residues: CASSPGLGSGSSGELFF.

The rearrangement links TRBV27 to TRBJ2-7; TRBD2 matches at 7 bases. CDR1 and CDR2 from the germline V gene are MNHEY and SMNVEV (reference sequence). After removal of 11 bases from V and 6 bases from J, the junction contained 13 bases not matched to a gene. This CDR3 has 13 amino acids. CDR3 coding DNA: TGTGCCGCCCGCCGGGCGGGAGAATCCGAGCAGTACTTC. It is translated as CAARRAGESEQYF.

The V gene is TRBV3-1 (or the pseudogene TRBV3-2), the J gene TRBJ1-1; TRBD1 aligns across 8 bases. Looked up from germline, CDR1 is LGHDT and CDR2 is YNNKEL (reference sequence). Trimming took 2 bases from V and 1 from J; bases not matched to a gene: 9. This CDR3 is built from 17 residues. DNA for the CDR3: TGTGCCAGCAGCCAACGAAGGTGGGGGACAGGGAACACTGAAGCTTTCTTT. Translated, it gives CASSQRRWGTGNTEAFF.

The CDR3 DNA reads TGCGCCAGCAGCCAAGATGTTGGGGGGGCGATCCGGGAGCTGTTTTTT. Protein: CASSQDVGGAIRELFF. The gene calls are TRBV4-1 and TRBJ2-2, with a weak D call TRBD2 (7 bases). Germline CDR1 and CDR2: MGHRA and YSYEKL. The CDR3 spans 16 residues. V dropped 0 bases and J dropped 9 bases, with 17 bases sitting between them.

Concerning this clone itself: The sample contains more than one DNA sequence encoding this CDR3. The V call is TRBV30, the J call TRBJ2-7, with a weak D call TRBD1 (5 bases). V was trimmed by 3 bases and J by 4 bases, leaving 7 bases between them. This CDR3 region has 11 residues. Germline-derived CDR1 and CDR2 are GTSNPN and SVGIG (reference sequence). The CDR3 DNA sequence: TGTGCCTGGAGCGCAGGGTACGAGCAGTACTTC. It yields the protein CAWSAGYEQYF.

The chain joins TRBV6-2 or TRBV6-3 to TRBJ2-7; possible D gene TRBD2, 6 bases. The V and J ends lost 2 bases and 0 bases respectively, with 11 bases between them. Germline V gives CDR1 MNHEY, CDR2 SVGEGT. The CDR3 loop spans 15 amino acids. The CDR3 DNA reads TGTGCCAGCAGTTACCGGGACTGGAGCTCCTACGAGCAGTACTTC. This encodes CASSYRDWSSYEQYF.

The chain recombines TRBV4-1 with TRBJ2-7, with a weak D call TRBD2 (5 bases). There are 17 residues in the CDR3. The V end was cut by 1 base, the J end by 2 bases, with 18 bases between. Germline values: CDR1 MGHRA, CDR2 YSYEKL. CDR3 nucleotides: TGCGCCAGCAGCCAAGTACAAATCCGGGATTTACCCTACGAGCAGTACTTC. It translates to CASSQVQIRDLPYEQYF.

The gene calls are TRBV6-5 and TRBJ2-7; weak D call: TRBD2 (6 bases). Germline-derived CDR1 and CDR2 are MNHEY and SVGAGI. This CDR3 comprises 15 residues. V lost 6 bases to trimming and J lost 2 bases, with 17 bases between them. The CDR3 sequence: CASRRDGRGAYEQYF. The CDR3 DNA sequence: TGTGCCAGCAGGCGGGACGGGAGAGGGGCCTACGAGCAGTACTTC.

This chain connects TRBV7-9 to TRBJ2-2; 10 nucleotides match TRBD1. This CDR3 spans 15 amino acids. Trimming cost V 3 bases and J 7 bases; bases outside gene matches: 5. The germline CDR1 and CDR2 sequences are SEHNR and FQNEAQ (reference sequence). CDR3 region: CASSFGTGVFGELFF. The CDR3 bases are TGTGCCAGCAGCTTTGGGACAGGGGTATTCGGGGAGCTGTTTTTT.

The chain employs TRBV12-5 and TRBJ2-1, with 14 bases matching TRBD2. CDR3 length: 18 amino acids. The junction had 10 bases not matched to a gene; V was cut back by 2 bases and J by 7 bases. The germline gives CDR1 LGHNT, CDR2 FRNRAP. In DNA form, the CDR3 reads TGTGCTAGTGGTTTGCTACTAATGACTAGCGGGAGGGCAAATGAGCAGTTCTTC. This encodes CASGLLLMTSGRANEQFF.

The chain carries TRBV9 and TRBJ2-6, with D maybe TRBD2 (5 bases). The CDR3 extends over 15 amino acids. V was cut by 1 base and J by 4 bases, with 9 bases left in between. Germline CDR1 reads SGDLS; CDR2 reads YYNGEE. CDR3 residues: CASSVRSGGANVLTF. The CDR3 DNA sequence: TGTGCCAGCAGCGTAAGGTCGGGGGGGGCCAACGTCCTGACTTTC.

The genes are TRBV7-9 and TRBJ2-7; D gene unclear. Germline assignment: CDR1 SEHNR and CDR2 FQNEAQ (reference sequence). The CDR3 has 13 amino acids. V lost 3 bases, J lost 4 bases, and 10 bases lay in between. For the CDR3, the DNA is TGTGCCAGCAGCTTCACATCCAGATACGAGCAGTACTTC. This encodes CASSFTSRYEQYF.

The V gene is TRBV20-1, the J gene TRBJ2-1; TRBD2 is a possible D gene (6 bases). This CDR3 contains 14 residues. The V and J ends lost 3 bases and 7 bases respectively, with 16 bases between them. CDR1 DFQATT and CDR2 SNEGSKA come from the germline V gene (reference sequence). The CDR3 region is CSASSGNVGNEQFF. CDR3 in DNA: TGCAGTGCTAGTAGCGGCAACGTGGGGAATGAGCAGTTCTTC.

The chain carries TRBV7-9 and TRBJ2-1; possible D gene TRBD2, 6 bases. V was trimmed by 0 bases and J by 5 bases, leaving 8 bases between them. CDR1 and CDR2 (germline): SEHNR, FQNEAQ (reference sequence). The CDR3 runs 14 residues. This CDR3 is CASSLAGGNNEQFF. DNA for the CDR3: TGTGCCAGCAGCTTAGCGGGGGGAAACAATGAGCAGTTCTTC.

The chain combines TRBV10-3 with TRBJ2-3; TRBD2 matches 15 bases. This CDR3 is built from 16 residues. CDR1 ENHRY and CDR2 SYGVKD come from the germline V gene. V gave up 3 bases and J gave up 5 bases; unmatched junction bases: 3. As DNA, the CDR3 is TGTGCCATCAGTGATACGGGACTAGCGGGAGGAGATACGCAGTATTTT. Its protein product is CAISDTGLAGGDTQYF.

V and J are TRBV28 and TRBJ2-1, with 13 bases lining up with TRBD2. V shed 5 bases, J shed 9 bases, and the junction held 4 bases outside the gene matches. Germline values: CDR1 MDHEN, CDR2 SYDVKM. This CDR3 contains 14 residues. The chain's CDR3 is CASSPGLAGVEQFF. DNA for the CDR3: TGTGCCAGCAGTCCCGGACTAGCGGGAGTTGAGCAGTTCTTC.